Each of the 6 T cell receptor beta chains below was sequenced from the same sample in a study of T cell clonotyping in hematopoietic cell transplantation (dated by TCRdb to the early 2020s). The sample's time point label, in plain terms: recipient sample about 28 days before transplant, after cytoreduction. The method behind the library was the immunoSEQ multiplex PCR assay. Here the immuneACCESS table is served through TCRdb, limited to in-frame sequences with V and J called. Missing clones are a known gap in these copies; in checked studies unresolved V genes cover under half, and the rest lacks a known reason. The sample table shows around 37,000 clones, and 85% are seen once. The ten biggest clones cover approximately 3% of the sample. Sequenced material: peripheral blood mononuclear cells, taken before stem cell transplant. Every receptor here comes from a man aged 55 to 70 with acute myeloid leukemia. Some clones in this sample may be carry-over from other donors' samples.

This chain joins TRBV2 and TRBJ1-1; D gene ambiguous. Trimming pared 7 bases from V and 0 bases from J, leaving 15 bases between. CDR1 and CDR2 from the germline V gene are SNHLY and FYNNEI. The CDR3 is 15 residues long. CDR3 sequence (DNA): TGTGCCAGCAATATTGGACGGTTCATGAACACTGAAGCTTTCTTT. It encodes CASNIGRFMNTEAFF. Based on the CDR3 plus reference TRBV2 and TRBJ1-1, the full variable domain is EPEVTQTPSHQVTQMGQEVILRCVPISNHLYFYWYRQILGQKVEFLVSFYNNEISEKSEIFDDQFSVERPDGSNFTLKIRSTKLEDSAMYFCASNIGRFMNTEAFFGQGTRLTVV.

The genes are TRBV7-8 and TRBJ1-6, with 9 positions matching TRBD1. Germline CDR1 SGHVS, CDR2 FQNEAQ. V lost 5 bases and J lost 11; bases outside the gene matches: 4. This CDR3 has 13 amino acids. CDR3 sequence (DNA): TGTGCCAGCAGCGCTGGGACAGGGACACCCCTCCACTTT. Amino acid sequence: CASSAGTGTPLHF.

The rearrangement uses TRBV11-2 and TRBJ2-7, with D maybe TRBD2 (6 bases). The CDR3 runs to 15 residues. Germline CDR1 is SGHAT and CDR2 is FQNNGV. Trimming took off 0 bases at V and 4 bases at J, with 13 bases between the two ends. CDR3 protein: CASSLDRGLTYEQYF. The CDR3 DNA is TGTGCCAGCAGCTTAGATAGGGGACTCACTTACGAGCAGTACTTC.

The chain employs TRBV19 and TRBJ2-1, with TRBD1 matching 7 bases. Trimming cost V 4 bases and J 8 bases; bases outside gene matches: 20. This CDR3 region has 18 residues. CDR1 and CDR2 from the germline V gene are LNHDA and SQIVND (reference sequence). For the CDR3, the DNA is TGTGCCAGTAGTAAGGTTTTTGGTAGGACAGGACTTTCGGATGAGCAGTTCTTC. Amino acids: CASSKVFGRTGLSDEQFF. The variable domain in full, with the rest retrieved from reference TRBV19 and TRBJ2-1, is DGGITQSPKYLFRKEGQNVTLSCEQNLNHDAMYWYRQDPGQGLRLIYYSQIVNDFQKGDIAEGYSVSREKKESFPLTVTSAQKNPTAFYLCASSKVFGRTGLSDEQFFGPGTRLTVL.

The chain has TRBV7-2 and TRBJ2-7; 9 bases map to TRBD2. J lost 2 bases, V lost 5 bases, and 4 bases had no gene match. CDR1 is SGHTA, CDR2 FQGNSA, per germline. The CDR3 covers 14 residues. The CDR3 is CASSPLAGPYEQYF. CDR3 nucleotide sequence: TGTGCCAGCAGCCCTCTAGCGGGGCCCTACGAGCAGTACTTC.

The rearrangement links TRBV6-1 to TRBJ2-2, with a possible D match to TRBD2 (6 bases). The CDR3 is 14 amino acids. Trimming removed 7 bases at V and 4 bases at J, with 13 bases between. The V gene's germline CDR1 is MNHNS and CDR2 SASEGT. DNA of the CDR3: TGTGCCAGCAACCCGACTAGTGGCACCGGGGAGCTGTTTTTT. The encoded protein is CASNPTSGTGELFF.